This TCR beta chain was profiled in a study of T cell responses to AZD1222 COVID-19 vaccine. For the study at large: Pooling covered second doses at about 4 or about 12 weeks. General study findings and limits: Of the AZD1222 recipients, only 5 to 7 were seropositive at baseline.

Profiled with immunoSEQ multiplex PCR; TCRdb holds only in-frame clones, not every one. The table lists 90,000 to 130,000 clones, 81% of them singletons, with around 4.6% in the top ten. The CDR3 is 14 amino acids. Germline lookup yields CDR1 MNHEY and CDR2 SVGAGI. Trimming removed 6 bases from V and 8 bases from J; junction bases left unmatched: 8. About this clone itself: Its target is unknown.

Sample: peripheral blood, taken on day 0 of AZD1222 vaccination. The source is an adult in good health. The gene calls are TRBV6-5 and TRBJ1-3, with 9 bases lining up with TRBD1. For the CDR3, the DNA is TGTGCCAGCAGACCTTTGGGACAGGGAGACACCATATATTTT. This codes for CASRPLGQGDTIYF.